This T cell receptor beta chain was found in a study of blood T cell repertoires in COVID-19. Study details: Some COVID-19 samples were acute and others convalescent; all came from the United States, Italy and Spain. Sources were T cells, B-cell-depleted T cells, or PBMCs; the material itself was cDNA or gDNA.

Under the authors' procedure: The assay estimated nucleated cells by amplifying reference gene primers. The data were produced by immunoSEQ multiplex PCR, yet TCRdb's version contains in-frame clones alone and is incomplete. The DNA gave D and trimming, while V, J and clone size come from that table. The sample has more than 95,000 clones, 86% seen once. The CDR3 has 14 amino acids. Germline values: CDR1 PRHDT, CDR2 FYEKMQ (reference sequence). The V end lost 5 bases, the J end lost 4 bases, and 14 bases lay between the germline ends. The sequence was obtained from a human donor in a cohort sampled during active COVID-19. The sequenced sample consisted of peripheral blood. The gene calls are TRBV13 and TRBJ1-2; D remains ambiguous. Here the CDR3 reads CASSPRGSGYGYTF. The CDR3 nucleotides are TGTGCCAGCAGCCCCCGTGGGAGTGGCTATGGCTACACCTTC.